This TCR beta chain came from a study of blood T cell repertoires in COVID-19. The CDR3 runs to 14 residues. Between the trimmed V and J ends, which lost 0 bases and 4 bases, there was a span of 10 bases. Looked up from germline, CDR1 is SGDLS and CDR2 is YYNGEE. How the authors handled the data: How many nucleated cells were present was estimated from reference gene primer amplification. Generated by immunoSEQ multiplex PCR, the TCRdb table keeps only in-frame clones and is missing some. The V and J calls and clone size are taken from that table; D and trimming were inferred from the DNA. The sample carries 250,000 to 350,000 clones, about 90% recorded once.

This TCR was sampled from a woman between 45 and 65 years old who had been exposed to COVID-19. The material sequenced was PBMCs or T cells enriched from blood (not recorded which). The gene calls are TRBV9 and TRBJ1-1; a weak D match, TRBD1 (6 bases). The chain's CDR3 is CASSVGFRGTEAFF. CDR3 nucleotides: TGTGCCAGCAGCGTAGGGTTCAGGGGCACTGAAGCTTTCTTT.